A single sample is the source of the 27 T cell receptor beta chains below, sequenced in a study of PD-1 blockade in mismatch repair-deficient tumors. Sequencing used immunoSEQ multiplex PCR; TCRdb keeps in-frame clones, though not all of them. The table includes 100,000 to 150,000 clones, roughly 90% detected once. The source material was peripheral blood, sampled 70 to 73 weeks after starting pembrolizumab. The receptors were gathered from an adult with mismatch repair-deficient cancer.

The chain employs TRBV10-2 and TRBJ2-7; D not certain. Trimming took off 0 bases at V and 0 bases at J, with 6 bases between the two ends. The V gene's germline CDR1 is WSHSY and CDR2 SAAADI. The CDR3 totals 14 residues. DNA of the CDR3: TGCGCCAGCAGTGAGTCCCGGTCCTCCTACGAGCAGTACTTC. It specifies CASSESRSSYEQYF.

V is TRBV27 and J is TRBJ2-6; the D is unclear. The V gene's germline CDR1 is MNHEY and CDR2 SMNVEV (reference sequence). The CDR3 consists of 16 residues. The V end lost 5 bases, the J end lost 0 bases, and 11 bases lay between the germline ends. The DNA for the CDR3 is TGTGCCAGCAGTCCCCGACCCTTCTCTGGGGCCAACGTCCTGACTTTC. This translates into CASSPRPFSGANVLTF.

The chain has TRBV9 and TRBJ2-7; unclear D gene. The germline V and J ends were trimmed by 0 bases and 3 bases, with 13 bases remaining between them. The germline CDR1 and CDR2 sequences are SGDLS and YYNGEE. The CDR3 consists of 15 residues. This CDR3 reads CASSVGGGPDYEQYF. CDR3 DNA: TGTGCCAGCAGCGTAGGAGGCGGCCCCGACTACGAGCAGTACTTC.

Turning to this clone: A much bigger clone sits one base away, suggesting this may be a read error. The sample carries other DNA sequences with the same CDR3. This chain joins TRBV6-5 and TRBJ1-4; D gene uncertain. Germline V gene sequence: CDR1 MNHEY, CDR2 SVGAGI. The CDR3 is made up of 13 amino acids. The CDR3 nucleotides read TGTGCCAGTAGTTACTCGAAGGGCGGAAAACTGTTTTTT. This translates into CASSYSKGGKLFF.

The chain couples TRBV11-2 to TRBJ2-2; TRBD1 agrees at 9 bases. The CDR3 sequence is 16 residues long. Unmatched junction bases numbered 10, after V lost 6 bases and J lost 5 bases. Per germline, CDR1 SGHAT and CDR2 FQNNGV. As DNA, the CDR3 is TGTGCCAGCAGTCCCGAAAGGACAGGGGAGACCGGGGAGCTGTTTTTT. This sequence encodes CASSPERTGETGELFF.

This rearrangement joins TRBV4-1 to TRBJ2-3, with a tentative D call TRBD2 (5 bases). CDR3 length: 15 residues. The germline CDR1 and CDR2 sequences are MGHRA and YSYEKL. The V end was cut by 5 bases, the J end by 0 bases, with 12 bases between. Here the CDR3 reads CASSEDGLSTDTQYF. The CDR3 nucleotides read TGCGCCAGCAGCGAGGACGGACTGAGCACAGATACGCAGTATTTT.

This clone was seen once. The DNA for the CDR3 is TGTGCCAGCAGTCCATGGGACAGGGGTGGGGAGACCCAGTACTTC. This sequence encodes CASSPWDRGGETQYF. This rearrangement joins TRBV28 to TRBJ2-5; 10 nucleotides line up with TRBD1. V was clipped by 5 bases and J by 5 bases; unmatched bases: 8. Per the germline V gene, CDR1 is MDHEN and CDR2 is SYDVKM. This CDR3 has 15 residues.

The chain couples TRBV6-5 to TRBJ1-1; D is ambiguous. The V end lost 4 bases, the J end lost 1 base, and 7 bases lay between the germline ends. This CDR3 has 13 amino acids. Germline loops: CDR1 MNHEY, CDR2 SVGAGI. CDR3 sequence reads: CASSSRQNTEAFF. The DNA for the CDR3 is TGTGCCAGCAGTTCGAGACAGAACACTGAAGCTTTCTTT.

This sequence joins TRBV7-6 and TRBJ2-5; either TRBD1 or TRBD2 may fit D (6 bases each). V was clipped by 5 bases and J by 5 bases, with 18 bases between them. The CDR3 spans 15 residues. Germline V lookup: CDR1 SGHVS, CDR2 FNYEAQ. The CDR3 spells CASSHKDSGWETQYF. The CDR3 DNA reads as TGTGCCAGCAGCCACAAGGACAGCGGGTGGGAGACCCAGTACTTC.

This chain uses TRBV19 with TRBJ2-1; possibly TRBD2 for D (6 bases). Between the trimmed V and J ends, which lost 6 bases and 8 bases, there was a span of 17 bases. Germline CDR1 reads LNHDA; CDR2 reads SQIVND (reference sequence). The CDR3 sequence is 14 residues long. For the CDR3, the DNA is TGTGCCAGTAGAAAAAGACTAGATCGGGATGAGCAGTTCTTC. This encodes CASRKRLDRDEQFF.

The genes are TRBV6-5 and TRBJ2-7; D perhaps matches TRBD2 (6 bases). The CDR3 sequence is 13 residues long. Germline V lookup: CDR1 MNHEY, CDR2 SVGAGI. Trimming left V 8 bases short and J 2 bases short, with 13 bases between. As DNA, the CDR3 is TGTGCCAGCCGCCCAGGGAGGACCTACGAGCAGTACTTC. It encodes CASRPGRTYEQYF.

The chain combines TRBV2 with TRBJ2-2; TRBD1 matches 9 bases. Trimming took 6 bases from V and 4 from J; bases not matched to a gene: 9. Germline values: CDR1 SNHLY, CDR2 FYNNEI. The CDR3 has 16 amino acids. The CDR3 sequence: CASRTVGQGLTGELFF. The CDR3 nucleotides read TGTGCCAGCAGAACGGTGGGACAGGGCCTCACCGGGGAGCTGTTTTTT.

The chain recombines TRBV6-5 with TRBJ2-1, with 7 nucleotides matching TRBD2. The CDR3 length is 13 residues. CDR1 is MNHEY, CDR2 SVGAGI, per germline. V shed 3 bases and J 8 bases; nucleotides not matched to a gene: 4. The CDR3 spells CASSYGGSDEQFF. CDR3 DNA: TGTGCCAGCAGTTATGGCGGGAGCGATGAGCAGTTCTTC.

This clone occurred once. The V gene is TRBV18, the J gene TRBJ2-3; possible D gene TRBD2, 6 bases. This CDR3 comprises 15 residues. The germline V gene encodes CDR1 KGHSH and CDR2 LQKENI. Trimming pared 0 bases from V and 7 bases from J, leaving 14 bases between. CDR3 sequence reads: CASSPPNGGMNTQYF. CDR3 nucleotide sequence: TGTGCCAGCTCACCACCCAATGGGGGGATGAATACGCAGTATTTT.

V gene TRBV2 combines with J gene TRBJ2-7, with D possibly matching TRBD1 (5 bases). Trimming shortened V by 7 bases and J by 2 bases, and 18 bases separated the two germline ends. The CDR3 spans 15 residues. In germline, CDR1 is SNHLY, CDR2 FYNNEI. CDR3 loop: CASTLDRGLTYEQYF. CDR3 coding DNA: TGTGCCAGCACCTTAGACAGAGGCCTTACCTACGAGCAGTACTTC.

The CDR3 sequence is CASSSGTGEGGYTF. CDR3 nucleotides: TGTGCCAGCAGTTCTGGGACAGGCGAGGGTGGCTACACCTTC. The rearrangement joins TRBV27 to TRBJ1-2, with 8 bases identical to TRBD1. The CDR3 totals 14 residues. The germline CDR1 and CDR2 sequences are MNHEY and SMNVEV (reference sequence). With 4 bases clipped from V and 7 bases from J, the junction kept 8 bases outside the gene matches.

The CDR3 nucleotides read TGCGCCAGCAGCGGAGGAGGGGGGATAGGCTACGAGCAGTACTTC. This gives the protein CASSGGGGIGYEQYF. V is TRBV4-1 and J is TRBJ2-7; D may match TRBD1 or TRBD2 (6 bases each). Germline V gene data show CDR1 as MGHRA and CDR2 as YSYEKL. V was clipped by 5 bases and J by 3 bases, with 17 bases between them. The CDR3 sequence is 15 residues long.

The chain employs TRBV7-6 and TRBJ2-7; perhaps TRBD1 as D (7 bases). Trimming pared 2 bases from V and 3 bases from J, leaving 14 bases between. The germline V gene encodes CDR1 SGHVS and CDR2 FNYEAQ. This CDR3 is built from 15 residues. The CDR3 nucleotides are TGTGCCAGCAGCTTAACCCAGGGGGGACTCTACGAGCAGTACTTC. Encoded protein: CASSLTQGGLYEQYF.

The CDR3: CASSQSINIQETQYF. CDR3 sequence (DNA): TGCGCCAGCAGCCAAAGTATAAACATCCAAGAGACCCAGTACTTC. The chain recombines TRBV4-3 with TRBJ2-5; D not resolved. CDR1 is LGHNA, CDR2 YSLEER, per germline. The germline V and J ends were trimmed by 2 bases and 1 base, with 11 bases remaining between them. This CDR3 region has 15 residues.

The chain couples TRBV29-1 to TRBJ2-4; D uncertain. CDR1 and CDR2 (germline): SQVTM, ANQGSEA. This CDR3 comprises 14 residues. Trimming took 6 bases from V and 0 from J, leaving 12 bases between them. DNA for the CDR3: TGCAGCGTCTACGGCACCCTAGCCAAAAACATTCAGTACTTC. Amino acids: CSVYGTLAKNIQYF. The variable domain in full, with the rest retrieved from reference TRBV29-1 and TRBJ2-4, is SAVISQKPSRDICQRGTSLTIQCQVDSQVTMMFWYRQQPGQSLTLIATANQGSEATYESGFVIDKFPISRPNLTFSTLTVSNMSPEDSSIYLCSVYGTLAKNIQYFGAGTRLSVL.

V and J are TRBV9 and TRBJ2-2; 11 bases align to TRBD2. Per germline, CDR1 SGDLS and CDR2 YYNGEE. This CDR3 contains 15 residues. V lost 4 bases, J lost 6 bases, and 5 bases stayed unmatched. CDR3 in DNA: TGTGCCAGCAGCCCAAAACTAGCGGGAGCCGGGGAGCTGTTTTTT. Protein: CASSPKLAGAGELFF.

The chain joins TRBV25-1 to TRBJ1-5; D is uncertain. The germline CDR1 and CDR2 sequences are MGHDK and SYGVNS. CDR3 size: 14 residues. Trimming removed 4 bases at V and 4 bases at J, with 11 bases between. The CDR3 coding sequence is TGTGCCAGCAGTGGCGTACAGAGTAATCAGCCCCAGCATTTT. It codes for CASSGVQSNQPQHF.

The table lists this clone with a count of one. The CDR3 sequence: CASSSASGYSTDTQYF. The DNA of the CDR3 is TGTGCCAGCAGTTCGGCTAGCGGGTATAGCACAGATACGCAGTATTTT. The chain links TRBV28 to TRBJ2-3, with 8 bases that match TRBD2. Germline lookup yields CDR1 MDHEN and CDR2 SYDVKM. The CDR3 contains 16 residues. V lost 4 bases to trimming and J lost 0 bases; unmatched junction nucleotides: 6.

The CDR3 DNA sequence: TGTGCCAGCAGTGGAAGTAGCCCCTACGAGCAGTACTTC. This translates into CASSGSSPYEQYF. The chain carries TRBV6-4 and TRBJ2-7; D not resolved. Trimming left V 4 bases short and J 2 bases short, with 9 bases between. Per germline, CDR1 MRHNA and CDR2 SNTAGT. The CDR3 consists of 13 residues.

This chain uses TRBV13 with TRBJ2-7, with TRBD2 matching 9 bases. The trim removed 4 bases at V and 3 bases at J, leaving 10 bases unmatched. Per the germline V gene, CDR1 is PRHDT and CDR2 is FYEKMQ (reference sequence). This CDR3 spans 16 amino acids. CDR3 region: CASSSSIAGDLYEQYF. The CDR3 bases are TGTGCCAGCAGCTCAAGCATAGCGGGAGATCTCTACGAGCAGTACTTC. The entire variable domain, with the rest obtained from reference TRBV13 and TRBJ2-7, is as follows: AAGVIQSPRHLIKEKRETATLKCYPIPRHDTVYWYQQGPGQDPQFLISFYEKMQSDKGSIPDRFSAQQFSDYHSELNMSSLELGDSALYFCASSSSIAGDLYEQYFGPGTRLTVT.

Only a few counts were recorded for this clone. The chain joins TRBV25-1 to TRBJ1-5; perhaps TRBD1 as D (5 bases). V lost 1 base and J 3 bases, leaving 10 bases between the germline ends. The CDR3 has 15 amino acids. From germline, CDR1 is MGHDK and CDR2 SYGVNS. The CDR3 coding sequence is TGTGCCAGCAGTGAATCAGGGACCCTCAATCAGCCCCAGCATTTT. Its protein is CASSESGTLNQPQHF. Supplemented by reference TRBV25-1 and TRBJ1-5, the full variable domain reads EADIYQTPRYLVIGTGKKITLECSQTMGHDKMYWYQQDPGMELHLIHYSYGVNSTEKGDLSSESTVSRIRTEHFPLTLESARPSHTSQYLCASSESGTLNQPQHFGDGTRLSIL.

The chain uses TRBV4-1 and TRBJ2-7; tentatively, D is TRBD1 or TRBD2 (5 bases each). This CDR3 is built from 14 residues. CDR1 and CDR2 from the germline V gene are MGHRA and YSYEKL. V shed 6 bases and J shed 3 bases, with 15 bases lying between them. The CDR3 sequence: CASSQTGGLYEQYF. The CDR3 DNA follows: TGCGCCAGCAGTCAAACAGGAGGCCTCTACGAGCAGTACTTC.